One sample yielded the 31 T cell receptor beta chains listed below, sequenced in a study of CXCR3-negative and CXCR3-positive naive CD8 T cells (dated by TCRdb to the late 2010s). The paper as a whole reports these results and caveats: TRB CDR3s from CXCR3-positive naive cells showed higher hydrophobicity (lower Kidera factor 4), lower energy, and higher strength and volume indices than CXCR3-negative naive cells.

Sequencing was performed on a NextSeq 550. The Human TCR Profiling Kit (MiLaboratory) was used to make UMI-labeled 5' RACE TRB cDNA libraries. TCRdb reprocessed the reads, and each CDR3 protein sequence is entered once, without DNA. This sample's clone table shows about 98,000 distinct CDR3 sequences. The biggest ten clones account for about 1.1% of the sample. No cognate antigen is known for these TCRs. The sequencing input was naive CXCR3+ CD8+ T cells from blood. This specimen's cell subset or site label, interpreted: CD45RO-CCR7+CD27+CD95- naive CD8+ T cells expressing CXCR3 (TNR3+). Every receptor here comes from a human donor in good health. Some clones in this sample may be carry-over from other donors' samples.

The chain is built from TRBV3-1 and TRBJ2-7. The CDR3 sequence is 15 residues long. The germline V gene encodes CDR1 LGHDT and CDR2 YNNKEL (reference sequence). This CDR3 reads CASSQGSGMLYEQYF.

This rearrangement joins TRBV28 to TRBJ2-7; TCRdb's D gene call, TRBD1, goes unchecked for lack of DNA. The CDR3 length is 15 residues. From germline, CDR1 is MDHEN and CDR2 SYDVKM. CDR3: CASSPPTRVTYEQYF.

The CDR3 sequence: CASSPETSSYNEQFF. The chain uses TRBV7-9 and TRBJ2-1; TCRdb picks TRBD2, but there is no DNA to check that call. Looked up from germline, CDR1 is SEHNR and CDR2 is FQNEAQ (reference sequence). This CDR3 region has 15 residues.

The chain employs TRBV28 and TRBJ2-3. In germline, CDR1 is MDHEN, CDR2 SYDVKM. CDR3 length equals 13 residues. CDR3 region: CASSLALTDTQYF.

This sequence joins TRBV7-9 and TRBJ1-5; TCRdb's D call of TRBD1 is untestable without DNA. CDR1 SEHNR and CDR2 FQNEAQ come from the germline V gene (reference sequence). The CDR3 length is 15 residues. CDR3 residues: CASSPDRGKGQPQHF.

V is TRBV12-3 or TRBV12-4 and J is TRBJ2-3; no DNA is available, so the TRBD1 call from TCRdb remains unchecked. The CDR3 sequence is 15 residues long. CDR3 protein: CASSFDTGITDTQYF.

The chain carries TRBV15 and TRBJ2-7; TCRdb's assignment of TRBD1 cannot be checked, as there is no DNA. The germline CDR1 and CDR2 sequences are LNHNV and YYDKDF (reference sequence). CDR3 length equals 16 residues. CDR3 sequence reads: CATSSPIGTGFFEQYF.

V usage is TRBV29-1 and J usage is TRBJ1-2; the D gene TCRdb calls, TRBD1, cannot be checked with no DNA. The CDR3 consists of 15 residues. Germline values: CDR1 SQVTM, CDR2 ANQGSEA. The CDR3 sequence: CSVVGGQTTYYGYTF.

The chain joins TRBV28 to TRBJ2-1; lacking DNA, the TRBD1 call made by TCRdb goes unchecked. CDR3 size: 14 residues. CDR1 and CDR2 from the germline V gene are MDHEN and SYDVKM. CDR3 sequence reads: CASSLSRGRVSEFF.

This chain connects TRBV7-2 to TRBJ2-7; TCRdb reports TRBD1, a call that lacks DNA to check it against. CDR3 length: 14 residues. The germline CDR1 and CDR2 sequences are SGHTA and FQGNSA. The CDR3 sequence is CASSLNPGSGEQYF.

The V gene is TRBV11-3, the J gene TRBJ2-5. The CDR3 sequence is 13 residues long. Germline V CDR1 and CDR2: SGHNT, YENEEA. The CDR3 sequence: CASRHRVRETQYF.

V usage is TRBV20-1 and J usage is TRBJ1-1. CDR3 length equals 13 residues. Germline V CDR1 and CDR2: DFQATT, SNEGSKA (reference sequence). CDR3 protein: CSAGQAGNTEAFF.

The chain's CDR3 is CASSLELTSHSQDTQYF. V usage is TRBV7-9 and J usage is TRBJ2-3; without DNA, the TCRdb call of TRBD2 cannot be checked. This CDR3 has 17 residues. Per the germline V gene, CDR1 is SEHNR and CDR2 is FQNEAQ (reference sequence).

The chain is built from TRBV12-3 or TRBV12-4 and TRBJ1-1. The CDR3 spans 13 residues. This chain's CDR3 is CASRLGVNTEAFF.

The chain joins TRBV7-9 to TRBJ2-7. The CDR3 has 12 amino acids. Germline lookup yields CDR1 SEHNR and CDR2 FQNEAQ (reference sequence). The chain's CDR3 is CASSFGAYEQYF.

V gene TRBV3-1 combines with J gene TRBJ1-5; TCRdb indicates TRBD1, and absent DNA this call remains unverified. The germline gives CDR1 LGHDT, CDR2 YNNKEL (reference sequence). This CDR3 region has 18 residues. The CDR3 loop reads CASSQDGWTARTYQPQHF.

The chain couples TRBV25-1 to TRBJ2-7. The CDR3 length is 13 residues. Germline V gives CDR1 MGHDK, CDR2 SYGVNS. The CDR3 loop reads CASSWGRSYEQYF.

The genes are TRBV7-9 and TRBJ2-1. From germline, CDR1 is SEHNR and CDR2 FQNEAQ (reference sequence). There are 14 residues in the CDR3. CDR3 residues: CASSLAMGLDEQFF. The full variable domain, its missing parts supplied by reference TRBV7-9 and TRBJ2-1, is DTGVSQNPRHKITKRGQNVTFRCDPISEHNRLYWYRQTLGQGPEFLTYFQNEAQLEKSRLLSDRFSAERPKGSFSTLEIQRTEQGDSAMYLCASSLAMGLDEQFFGPGTRLTVL.

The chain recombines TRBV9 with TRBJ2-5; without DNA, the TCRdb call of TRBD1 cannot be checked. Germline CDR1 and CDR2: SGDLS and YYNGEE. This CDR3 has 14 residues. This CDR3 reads CASSAPHGVETQYF.

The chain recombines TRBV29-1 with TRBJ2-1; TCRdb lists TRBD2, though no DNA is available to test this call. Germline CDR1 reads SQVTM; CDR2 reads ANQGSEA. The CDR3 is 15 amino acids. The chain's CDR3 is CSVGWGLAGLSQQFF.

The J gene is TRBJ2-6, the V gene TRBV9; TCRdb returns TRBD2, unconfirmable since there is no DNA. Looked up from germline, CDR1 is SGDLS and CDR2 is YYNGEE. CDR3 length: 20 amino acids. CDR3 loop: CASSVATWGDYGAGANVLTF.

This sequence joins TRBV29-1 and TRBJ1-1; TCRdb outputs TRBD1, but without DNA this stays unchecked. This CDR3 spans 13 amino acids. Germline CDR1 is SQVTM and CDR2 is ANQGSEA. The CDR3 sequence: CSGWTGGATEAFF.

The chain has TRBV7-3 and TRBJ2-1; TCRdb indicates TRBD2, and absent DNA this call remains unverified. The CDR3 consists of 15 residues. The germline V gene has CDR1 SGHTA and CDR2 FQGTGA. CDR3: CASSLTWVAGREQFF.

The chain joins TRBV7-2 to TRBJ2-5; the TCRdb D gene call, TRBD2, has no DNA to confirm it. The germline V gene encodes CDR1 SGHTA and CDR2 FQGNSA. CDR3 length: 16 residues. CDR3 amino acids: CASSVGTAPNQETQYF. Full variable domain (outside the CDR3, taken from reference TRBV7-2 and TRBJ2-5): GAGVSQSPSNKVTEKGKDVELRCDPISGHTALYWYRQSLGQGLEFLIYFQGNSAPDKSGLPSDRFSAERTGGSVSTLTIQRTQQEDSAVYLCASSVGTAPNQETQYFGPGTRLLVL.

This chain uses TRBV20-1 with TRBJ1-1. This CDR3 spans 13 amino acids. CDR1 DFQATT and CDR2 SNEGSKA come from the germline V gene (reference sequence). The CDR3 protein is CSARGVTDTEAFF.

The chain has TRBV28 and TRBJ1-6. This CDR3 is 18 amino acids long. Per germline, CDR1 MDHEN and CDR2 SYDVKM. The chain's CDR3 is CASSFSIQASAYNSPLHF. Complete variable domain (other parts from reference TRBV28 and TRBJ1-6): DVKVTQSSRYLVKRTGEKVFLECVQDMDHENMFWYRQDPGLGLRLIYFSYDVKMKEKGDIPEGYSVSREKKERFSLILESASTNQTSMYLCASSFSIQASAYNSPLHFGNGTRLTVT.

This chain's CDR3 is CSVLPDYGYTF. The chain has TRBV29-1 and TRBJ1-2. The length of the CDR3 is 11 residues. The V gene's germline CDR1 is SQVTM and CDR2 ANQGSEA.

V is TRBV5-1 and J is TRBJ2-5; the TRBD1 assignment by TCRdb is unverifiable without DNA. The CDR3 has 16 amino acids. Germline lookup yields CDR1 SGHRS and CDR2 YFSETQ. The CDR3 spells CASSWGTGRIEETQYF. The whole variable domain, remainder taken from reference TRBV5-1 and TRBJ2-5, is KAGVTQTPRYLIKTRGQQVTLSCSPISGHRSVSWYQQTPGQGLQFLFEYFSETQRNKGNFPGRFSGRQFSNSRSEMNVSTLELGDSALYLCASSWGTGRIEETQYFGPGTRLLVL.

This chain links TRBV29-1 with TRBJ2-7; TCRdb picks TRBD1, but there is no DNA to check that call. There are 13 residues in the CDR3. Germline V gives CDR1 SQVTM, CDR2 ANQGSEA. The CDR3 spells CSVTAQGDYEQYF.

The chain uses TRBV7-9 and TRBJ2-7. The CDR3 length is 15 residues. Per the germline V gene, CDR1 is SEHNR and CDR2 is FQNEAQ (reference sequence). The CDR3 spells CASSSPRTGAYEQYF.

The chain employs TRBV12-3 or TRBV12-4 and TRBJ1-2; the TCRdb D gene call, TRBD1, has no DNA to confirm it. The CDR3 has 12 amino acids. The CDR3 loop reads CASNQGGYGYTF.